A selection of T cell receptor beta chains follows, all from one sample in a study of T cell repertoires in cytomegalovirus infection. TCRdb ran MiXCR on the reads and lists one entry per CDR3 protein. The sample has hundreds of thousands of distinct CDR3 sequences; roughly 16% are singletons. Material: PBMCs. The source of these receptors is a human donor in good health (CMV status not recorded). Some clones in this sample may be carry-over from other donors' samples. The CDR3 runs from the conserved cysteine through the conserved F or W. D genes are given only for firm matches. The size field is filled for only some rows; it gives once, few, many or a size class.

-,TRBV7-2,many,TRBJ1-4,TGTGCCAGCAGCTCCTATGAAAAACTGTTTTTT,CASSSYEKLFF
-,TRBV2,once,TRBJ2-7,TGTGCCAGCAGTCGGGAGGGGGCCCCCGAGGAGAAGCAGTACTTC,CASSREGAPEEKQYF
-,TRBV6-2/TRBV6-3,few,TRBJ1-2,TGTGCCAGCAGTTACGGACTGGTCCTCTATGGCTACACCTTC,CASSYGLVLYGYTF
TRBD2,TRBV20-1,many,TRBJ2-3,TGCAGTGCGAGACTAGCGGGGCGCCTCACAGATACGCAGTATTTT,CSARLAGRLTDTQYF
-,TRBV5-6,many,TRBJ1-1,TGTGCCAGCAGCACATTAGACAGGATGAACACTGAAGCTTTCTTT,CASSTLDRMNTEAFF
TRBD1,TRBV6-6,many,TRBJ2-7,TGTGCCAGCAGTTACCCCTCCGGACAGGGGCAAGAGCAGTACTTC,CASSYPSGQGQEQYF
-,TRBV2,many,TRBJ1-1,TGTGCCAGCAGCGAGAGACCGAACACTGAAGCTTTCTTT,CASSERPNTEAFF
TRBD1,TRBV7-2,many,TRBJ1-2,TGTGCCAGCAGCCCTCAGACAGGGAGCGGCTACACCTTC,CASSPQTGSGYTF
TRBD1,TRBV7-2,many,TRBJ2-7,TGTGCCAGCAGCTCCCCGGACAGGGGATACGAGCAGTACTTC,CASSSPDRGYEQYF
TRBD1,TRBV20-1,few,TRBJ1-1,TGCAGTGCTAGACCAAGGACAGGGATTAACACTGAAGCTTTCTTT,CSARPRTGINTEAFF
TRBD1,TRBV7-9,few,TRBJ2-7,TGTGCCAGCAGCTTATCGCTAGGCAGGGGGAACGAGCAGTACTTC,CASSLSLGRGNEQYF
-,TRBV5-3,few,TRBJ2-5,TGTGCCAGCAGCTTGGCAGGGGAGCGGGAGACCCAGTACTTC,CASSLAGERETQYF
TRBD2,TRBV24-1,-,TRBJ2-3,TGTGCCACCAGTGAATGGGAGGGCGCCCAAGATACGCAGTATTTT,CATSEWEGAQDTQYF
TRBD1,TRBV3-1,many,TRBJ1-4,TGTGCCAGCAGCCGACAGGGGAATGAAAAACTGTTTTTT,CASSRQGNEKLFF
-,TRBV4-1,few,TRBJ1-2,TGCGCCAGCAGCCAAGATCGTGGGGGGCAGCGTGGCTACACCTTC,CASSQDRGGQRGYTF
TRBD1,TRBV28,many,TRBJ1-5,TGTGCCAGCAGCGGCAACAGGGGCGAAGGGTTTGGGCAGCCCCAGCATTTT,CASSGNRGEGFGQPQHF
-,TRBV7-2,many,TRBJ2-5,TGTGCCAGCAGCCTTCGGACAGAAGAGACCCAGTACTTC,CASSLRTEETQYF
TRBD1,TRBV7-2,-,TRBJ2-5,TGTGCCAGCAGCTCGGGACAGCCGAGGGAGACCCAGTACTTC,CASSSGQPRETQYF
-,TRBV20-1,few,TRBJ2-1,TGCAGTGCTAGACGCCCCGGGGGGCCAGGGAATGAGCAGTTCTTC,CSARRPGGPGNEQFF
-,TRBV20-1,many,TRBJ2-7,TGCAGTGCTGCTCCCCCCATAGGCGTGGGTGGGTACGAGCAGTACTTC,CSAAPPIGVGGYEQYF
-,TRBV20-1,-,TRBJ2-3,TGCAGTGCTAGCTCCGCCGGGGGCACAGATACGCAGTATTTT,CSASSAGGTDTQYF
-,TRBV5-5,-,TRBJ2-7,TGTGCCAGCAGCTTGGGATGGGGGGACGCAAAAACCTACGAGCAGTACTTC,CASSLGWGDAKTYEQYF
-,TRBV7-9,-,TRBJ1-1,TGTGCCAGCAGCTCTAGGATGGGCTATGACACTGAAGCTTTCTTT,CASSSRMGYDTEAFF
-,TRBV20-1,-,TRBJ2-5,TGCAGTGCTCGGTCGGGGTTCGGAGAGACCCAGTACTTC,CSARSGFGETQYF
-,TRBV6-1,many,TRBJ2-1,TGTGCCAGCAACCCCAACTACAATGAGCAGTTCTTC,CASNPNYNEQFF
-,TRBV11-1,few,TRBJ2-7,TGTGCCAGCAGCTTTAAGGGTCCAGAAATCTCCTACGAGCAGTACTTC,CASSFKGPEISYEQYF
TRBD2,TRBV11-2,-,TRBJ2-1,TGTGCCAGCAGCTTAGATAACGGGCTAGCGGGGGGAATCTCCGGAGGTGAGCAGTTCTTC,CASSLDNGLAGGISGGEQFF
TRBD1,TRBV7-8,many,TRBJ1-6,TGTGCCAGCAGCTTATTAAGGACAGGGGCTCGCTCACCCCTCCACTTT,CASSLLRTGARSPLHF
-,TRBV20-1,few,TRBJ1-6,TGCAGTGCTAGTCCGCCCTGGGGGTATAATTCACCCCTCCACTTT,CSASPPWGYNSPLHF
-,TRBV7-2,many,TRBJ2-3,TGTGCCAGCAGCTTAAGGCAGGGCGGAAGCACAGATACGCAGTATTTT,CASSLRQGGSTDTQYF
TRBD1,TRBV12-3/TRBV12-4,-,TRBJ1-2,TGTGCCAGCAGGGGGGGGACAGCAGGCTTCTATGGCTACACCTTC,CASRGGTAGFYGYTF